This T cell receptor beta chain appears in the sequencing data of a study of cytomegalovirus exposure and HLA in healthy donors. Study-wide points: V segments that were indistinguishable, TRBV6-2 and TRBV6-3 among them, were omitted from analysis. Links to common viral pathogens appeared, in a later analysis, for several of the most significant clusters.

PCR used 60 Vbeta primers and 13 Jbeta primers. Some clones are missing from TCRdb's copy, which holds only in-frame ones; the method was immunoSEQ multiplex PCR. The table includes about 120,000 clones, roughly a tenth detected once. Note on this clone: Antigen: not known.

CDR1 and CDR2 from the germline V gene are SEHNR and FQNEAQ (reference sequence). This CDR3 has 13 amino acids. Trimming removed 2 bases from V and 7 bases from J, with 11 bases in between. The clonotype comes from a man aged 25 to 40 in good health and CMV-seronegative. V is TRBV7-9 and J is TRBJ1-2, with D perhaps TRBD1 (6 bases). The source material was PBMCs. Here the CDR3 DNA reads TGTGCCAGCAGCTTATCCAGGGGAAGTGGCTACACCTTC. Protein: CASSLSRGSGYTF.